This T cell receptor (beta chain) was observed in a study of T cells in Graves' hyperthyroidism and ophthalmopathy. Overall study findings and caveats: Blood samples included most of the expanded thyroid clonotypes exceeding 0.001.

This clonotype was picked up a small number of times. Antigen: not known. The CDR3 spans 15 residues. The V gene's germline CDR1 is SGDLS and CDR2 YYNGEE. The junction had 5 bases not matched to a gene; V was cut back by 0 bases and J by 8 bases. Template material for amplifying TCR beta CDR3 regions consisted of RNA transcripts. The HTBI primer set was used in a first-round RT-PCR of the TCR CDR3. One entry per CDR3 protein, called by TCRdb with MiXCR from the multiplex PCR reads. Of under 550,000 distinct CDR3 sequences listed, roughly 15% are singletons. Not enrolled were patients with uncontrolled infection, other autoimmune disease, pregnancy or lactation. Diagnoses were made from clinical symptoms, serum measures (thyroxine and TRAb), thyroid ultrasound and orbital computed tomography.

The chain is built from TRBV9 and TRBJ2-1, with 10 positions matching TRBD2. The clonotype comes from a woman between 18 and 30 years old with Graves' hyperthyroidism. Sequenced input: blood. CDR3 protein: CASSVEREGFDEQFF. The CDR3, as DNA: TGTGCCAGCAGCGTAGAGCGGGAGGGCTTCGATGAGCAGTTCTTC.